This T cell receptor beta chain derives from a study of OX40 agonist ivuxolimab in advanced cancers. TCRdb's copy holds only in-frame clones and misses some; the assay was immunoSEQ multiplex PCR. Altogether 75,000 to 100,000 clones are present, around 80% being singletons, with the ten largest covering 5.5%. The sequence was obtained from an adult with an advanced solid tumor such as melanoma, head and neck, liver or kidney cancer. Sample: CD4+ or CD8+ T cells sorted from blood, taken in a trial of the OX40 agonist ivuxolimab.

The CDR3 DNA is TGTGCCAGTCGCGGGACAGGGGGGAGCAGCTCCTACAATGAGCAGTTCTTC. Encoded protein: CASRGTGGSSSYNEQFF. The J gene is TRBJ2-1, the V gene TRBV18, with 11 bases that match TRBD1. Germline values: CDR1 KGHSH, CDR2 LQKENI. This CDR3 is built from 17 residues. V was pared by 9 bases and J by 0 bases, with 10 bases of the junction left unmatched.